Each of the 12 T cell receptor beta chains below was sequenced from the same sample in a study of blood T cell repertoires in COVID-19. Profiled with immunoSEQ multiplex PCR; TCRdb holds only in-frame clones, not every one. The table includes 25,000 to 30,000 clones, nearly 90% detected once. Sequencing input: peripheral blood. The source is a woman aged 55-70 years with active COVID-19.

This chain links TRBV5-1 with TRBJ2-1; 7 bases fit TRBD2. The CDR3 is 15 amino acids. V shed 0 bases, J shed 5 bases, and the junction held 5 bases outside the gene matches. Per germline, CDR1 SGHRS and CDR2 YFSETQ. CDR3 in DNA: TGCGCCAGCAGCTTGGCGGGGGGAGTCCACAATGAGCAGTTCTTC. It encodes CASSLAGGVHNEQFF.

The CDR3: CASSPVAGGNTGELFF. CDR3 nucleotide sequence: TGTGCCAGCAGCCCCGTCGCGGGAGGGAACACCGGGGAGCTGTTTTTT. The rearrangement links TRBV7-3 to TRBJ2-2, with 8 positions matching TRBD2. V shed 5 bases, J shed 1 base, and the junction held 6 bases outside the gene matches. This CDR3 is 16 amino acids long. Germline V gives CDR1 SGHTA, CDR2 FQGTGA.

The CDR3 DNA is TGTGCCAGCAGTTCACCGGGAAACACCGGGGAGCTGTTTTTT. Translation: CASSSPGNTGELFF. This chain uses TRBV28 with TRBJ2-2; D perhaps matches TRBD2 (5 bases). Trimming took off 4 bases at V and 2 bases at J, with 8 bases between the two ends. Germline values: CDR1 MDHEN, CDR2 SYDVKM. CDR3 size: 14 residues.

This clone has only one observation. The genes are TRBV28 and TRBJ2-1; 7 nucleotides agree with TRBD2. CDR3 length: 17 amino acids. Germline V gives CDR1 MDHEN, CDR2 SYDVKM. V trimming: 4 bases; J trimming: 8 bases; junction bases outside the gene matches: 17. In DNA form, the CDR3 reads TGTGCCAGCAGTTCCCGGCGTTGGGGGGGAAATCGCGATGAGCAGTTCTTC. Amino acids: CASSSRRWGGNRDEQFF.

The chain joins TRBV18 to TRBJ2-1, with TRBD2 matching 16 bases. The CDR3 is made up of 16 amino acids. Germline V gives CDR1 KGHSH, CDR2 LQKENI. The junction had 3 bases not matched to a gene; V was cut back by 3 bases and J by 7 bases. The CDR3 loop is CASSPGLAGGINEQFF. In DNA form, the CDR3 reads TGTGCCAGCTCACCGGGACTAGCGGGAGGGATAAATGAGCAGTTCTTC.

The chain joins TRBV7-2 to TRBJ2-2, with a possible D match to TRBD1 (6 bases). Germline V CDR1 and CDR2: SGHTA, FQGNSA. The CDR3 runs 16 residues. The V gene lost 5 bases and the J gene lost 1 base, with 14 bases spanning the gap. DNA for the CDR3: TGTGCCAGCAGCCCCCGGAGCAGGGGGAACACCGGGGAGCTGTTTTTT. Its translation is CASSPRSRGNTGELFF.

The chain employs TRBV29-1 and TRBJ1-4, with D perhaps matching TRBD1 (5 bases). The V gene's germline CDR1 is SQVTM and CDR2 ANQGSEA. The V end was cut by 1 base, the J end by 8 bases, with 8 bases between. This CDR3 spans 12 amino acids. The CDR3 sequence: CSVEVGGEKLFF. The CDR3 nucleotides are TGCAGCGTTGAAGTTGGGGGGGAAAAACTGTTTTTT.

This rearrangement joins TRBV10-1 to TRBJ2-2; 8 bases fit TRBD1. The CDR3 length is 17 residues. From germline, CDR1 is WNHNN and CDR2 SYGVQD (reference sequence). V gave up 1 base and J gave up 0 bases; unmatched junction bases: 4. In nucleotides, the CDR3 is TGCGCCAGCAGTGAGTGGACAGGGCCTTCGAACACCGGGGAGCTGTTTTTT. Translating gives CASSEWTGPSNTGELFF.

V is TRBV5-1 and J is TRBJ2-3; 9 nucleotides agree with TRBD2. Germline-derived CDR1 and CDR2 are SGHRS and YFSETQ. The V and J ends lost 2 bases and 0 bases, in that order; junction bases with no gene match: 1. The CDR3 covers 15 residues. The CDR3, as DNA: TGCGCCAGCAGCTTTACTAGCGGGAGCACAGATACGCAGTATTTT. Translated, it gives CASSFTSGSTDTQYF.

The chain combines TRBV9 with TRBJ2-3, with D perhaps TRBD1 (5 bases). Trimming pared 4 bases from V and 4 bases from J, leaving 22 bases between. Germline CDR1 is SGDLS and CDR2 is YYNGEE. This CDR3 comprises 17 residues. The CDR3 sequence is CASSLKVLLTEADTQYF. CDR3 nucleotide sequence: TGTGCCAGCAGCCTCAAGGTCCTACTGACAGAGGCAGATACGCAGTATTTT.

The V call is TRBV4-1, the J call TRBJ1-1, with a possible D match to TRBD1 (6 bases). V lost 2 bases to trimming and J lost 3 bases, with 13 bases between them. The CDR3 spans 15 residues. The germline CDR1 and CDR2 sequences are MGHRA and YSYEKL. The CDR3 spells CASSQPRQVDTEAFF. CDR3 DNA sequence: TGCGCCAGCAGCCAACCCAGACAGGTGGACACTGAAGCTTTCTTT.

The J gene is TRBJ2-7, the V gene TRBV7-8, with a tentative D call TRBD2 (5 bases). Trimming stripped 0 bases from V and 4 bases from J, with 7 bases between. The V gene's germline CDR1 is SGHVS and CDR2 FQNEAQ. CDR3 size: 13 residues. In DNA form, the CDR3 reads TGTGCCAGCAGCTTAGCAGGGAGATACGAGCAGTACTTC. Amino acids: CASSLAGRYEQYF.